The sequence of this T cell receptor (beta chain) was determined in a study of T cells in Graves' hyperthyroidism and ophthalmopathy. Using RNA transcripts as the source, TCR beta CDR3 regions were amplified. HTBI primers drove first-round RT-PCR of the TCR CDR3. Using its own MiXCR run on the multiplex PCR reads, TCRdb lists one record per CDR3 protein. The table includes 490,000 or so distinct CDR3 sequences, approximately 23% detected once. V was trimmed by 6 bases and J by 6 bases, leaving 8 bases between them. CDR3 length: 12 amino acids. Germline V gene sequence: CDR1 MDHEN, CDR2 SYDVKM. This clonotype was counted ten times or more. Diagnoses rested on clinical symptoms, serum thyroxine and TRAb, thyroid ultrasound and orbital computed tomography.

Sequencing used blood. The chain carries TRBV28 and TRBJ2-2; no firm D call. The receptor was isolated from a woman aged 65 to 85 with Graves' ophthalmopathy. CDR3 DNA: TGTGCCAGCAGCCTGCTCGCCGGGGAGCTGTTTTTT. Its protein product is CASSLLAGELFF.